Detailed here is one TCR beta chain. This specimen belongs to a study of T cell responses to AZD1222 COVID-19 vaccine. The V gene end was trimmed by 0 bases and the J gene end by 2 bases; junction bases not matched to a gene: 3. The CDR3 runs to 16 residues. Germline V lookup: CDR1 SSHAT, CDR2 FNYEAQ (reference sequence). Produced via immunoSEQ multiplex PCR; TCRdb's table is partial and in-frame only. Among 85,000 to 130,000 clones listed, approximately 90% were seen once. The TCR was taken from an adult in good health. This chain links TRBV7-7 with TRBJ2-2; 7 nucleotides align to TRBD2. This material consisted of peripheral blood, taken on day 0 of AZD1222 vaccination. For the CDR3, the DNA is TGTGCCAGCAGCTTAGCGGGCGGGGGAAACACCGGGGAGCTGTTTTTT. Translation: CASSLAGGGNTGELFF.